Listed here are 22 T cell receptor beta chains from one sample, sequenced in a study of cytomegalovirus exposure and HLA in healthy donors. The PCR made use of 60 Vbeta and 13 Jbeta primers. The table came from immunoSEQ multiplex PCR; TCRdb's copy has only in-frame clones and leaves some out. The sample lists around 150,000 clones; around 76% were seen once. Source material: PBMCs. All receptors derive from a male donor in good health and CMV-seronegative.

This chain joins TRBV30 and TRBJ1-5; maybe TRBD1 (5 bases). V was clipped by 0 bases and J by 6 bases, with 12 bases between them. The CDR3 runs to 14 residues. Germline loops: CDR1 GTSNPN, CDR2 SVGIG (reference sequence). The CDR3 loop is CAWSVPGARQPQHF. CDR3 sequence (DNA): TGTGCCTGGAGTGTACCTGGGGCCCGTCAGCCCCAGCATTTT.

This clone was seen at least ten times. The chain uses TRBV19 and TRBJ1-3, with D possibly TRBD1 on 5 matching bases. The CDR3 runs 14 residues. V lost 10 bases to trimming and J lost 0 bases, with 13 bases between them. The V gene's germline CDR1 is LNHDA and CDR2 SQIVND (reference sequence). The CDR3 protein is CATCRGGSGNTIYF. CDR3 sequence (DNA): TGTGCCACCTGTCGGGGGGGCTCTGGAAACACCATATATTTT. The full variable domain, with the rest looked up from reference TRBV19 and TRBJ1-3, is DGGITQSPKYLFRKEGQNVTLSCEQNLNHDAMYWYRQDPGQGLRLIYYSQIVNDFQKGDIAEGYSVSREKKESFPLTVTSAQKNPTAFYLCATCRGGSGNTIYFGEGSWLTVV.

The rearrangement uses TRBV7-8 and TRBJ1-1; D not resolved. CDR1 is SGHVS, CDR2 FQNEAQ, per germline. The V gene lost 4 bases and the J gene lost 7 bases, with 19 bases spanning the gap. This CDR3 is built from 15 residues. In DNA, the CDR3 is TGTGCCAGCAGCTCACGACGGCTGGGTAGAGGTGAAGCTTTCTTT. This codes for CASSSRRLGRGEAFF.

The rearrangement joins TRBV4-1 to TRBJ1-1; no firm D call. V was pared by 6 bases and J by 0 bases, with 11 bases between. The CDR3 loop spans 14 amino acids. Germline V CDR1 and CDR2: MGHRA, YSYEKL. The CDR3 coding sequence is TGCGCCAGCAGTCGAGGGTCACTGAACACTGAAGCTTTCTTT. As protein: CASSRGSLNTEAFF.

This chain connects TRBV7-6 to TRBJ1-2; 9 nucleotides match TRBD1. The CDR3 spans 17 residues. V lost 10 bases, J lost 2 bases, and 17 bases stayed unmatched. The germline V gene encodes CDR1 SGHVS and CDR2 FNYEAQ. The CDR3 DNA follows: TGTGCCATCCTCCGGGACAGGGACGATCAGGCGAACTATGGCTACACCTTC. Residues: CAILRDRDDQANYGYTF.

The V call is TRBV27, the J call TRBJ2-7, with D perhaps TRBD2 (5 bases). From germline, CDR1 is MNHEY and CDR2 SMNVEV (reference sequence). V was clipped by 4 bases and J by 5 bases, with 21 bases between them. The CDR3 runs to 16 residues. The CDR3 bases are TGTGCCAGCAGTTCCAGCACTTCGGGGAGCCTCGACGAGCAGTACTTC. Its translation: CASSSSTSGSLDEQYF.

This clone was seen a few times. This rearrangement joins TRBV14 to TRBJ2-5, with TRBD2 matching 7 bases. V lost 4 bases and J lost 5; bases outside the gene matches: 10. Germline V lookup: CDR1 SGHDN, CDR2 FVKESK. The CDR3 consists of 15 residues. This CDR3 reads CASSPYWRESETQYF. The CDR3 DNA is TGTGCCAGCAGCCCTTACTGGCGGGAGTCTGAGACCCAGTACTTC.

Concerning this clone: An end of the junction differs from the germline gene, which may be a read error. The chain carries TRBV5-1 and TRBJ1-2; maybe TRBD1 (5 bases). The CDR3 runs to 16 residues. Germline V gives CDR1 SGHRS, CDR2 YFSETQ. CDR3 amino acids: CASSLDVGLYNYGYPF. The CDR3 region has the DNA TGCGCCAGCAGCTTGGACGTGGGGCTCTATAACTATGGCTACCCCTTC.

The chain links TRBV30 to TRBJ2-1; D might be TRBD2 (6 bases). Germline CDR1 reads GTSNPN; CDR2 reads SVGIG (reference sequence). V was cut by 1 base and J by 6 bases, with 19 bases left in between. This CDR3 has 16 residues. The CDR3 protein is CAWSGFVLVGGNEQFF. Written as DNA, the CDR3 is TGTGCCTGGAGTGGTTTCGTTCTCGTGGGAGGCAATGAGCAGTTCTTC.

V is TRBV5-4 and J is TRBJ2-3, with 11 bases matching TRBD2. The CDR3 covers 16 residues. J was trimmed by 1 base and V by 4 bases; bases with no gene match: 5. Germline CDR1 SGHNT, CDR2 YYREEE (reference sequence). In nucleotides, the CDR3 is TGTGCCAGCAGCATAGCGGGGGGGCAGCGCACAGATACGCAGTATTTT. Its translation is CASSIAGGQRTDTQYF.

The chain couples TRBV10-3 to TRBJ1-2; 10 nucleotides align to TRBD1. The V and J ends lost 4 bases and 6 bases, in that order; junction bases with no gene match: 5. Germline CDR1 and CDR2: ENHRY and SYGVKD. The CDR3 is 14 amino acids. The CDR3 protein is CAISGLDRGDGYTF. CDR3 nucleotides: TGTGCCATCAGTGGGTTGGACAGGGGGGATGGCTACACCTTC.

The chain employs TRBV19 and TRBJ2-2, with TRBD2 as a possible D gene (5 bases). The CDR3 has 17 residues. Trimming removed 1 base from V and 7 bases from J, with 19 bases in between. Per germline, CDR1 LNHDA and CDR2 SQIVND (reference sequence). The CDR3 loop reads CASSIVRTTRRIGELFF. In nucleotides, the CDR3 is TGTGCCAGTAGTATAGTCCGGACGACAAGGAGGATCGGGGAGCTGTTTTTT.

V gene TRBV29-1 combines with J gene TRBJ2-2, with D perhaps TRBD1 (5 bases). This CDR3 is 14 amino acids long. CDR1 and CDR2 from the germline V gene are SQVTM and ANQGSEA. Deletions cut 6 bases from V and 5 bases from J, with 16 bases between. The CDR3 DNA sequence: TGCAGCGTCCAACTGACAGATATGACCGGGGAGCTGTTTTTT. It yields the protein CSVQLTDMTGELFF.

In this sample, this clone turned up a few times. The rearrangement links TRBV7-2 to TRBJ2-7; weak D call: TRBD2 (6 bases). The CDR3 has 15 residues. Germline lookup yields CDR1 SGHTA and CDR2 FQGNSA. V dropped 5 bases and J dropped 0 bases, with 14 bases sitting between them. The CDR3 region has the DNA TGTGCCAGCAGCCCTTTGGGACTTGCCTCCTACGAGCAGTACTTC. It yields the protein CASSPLGLASYEQYF. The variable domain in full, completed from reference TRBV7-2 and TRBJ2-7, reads GAGVSQSPSNKVTEKGKDVELRCDPISGHTALYWYRQSLGQGLEFLIYFQGNSAPDKSGLPSDRFSAERTGGSVSTLTIQRTQQEDSAVYLCASSPLGLASYEQYFGPGTRLTVT.

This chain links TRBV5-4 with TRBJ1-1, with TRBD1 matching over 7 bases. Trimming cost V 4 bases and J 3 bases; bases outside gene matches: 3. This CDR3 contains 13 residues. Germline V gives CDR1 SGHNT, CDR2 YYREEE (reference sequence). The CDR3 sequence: CASSLDRDTEAFF. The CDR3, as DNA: TGTGCCAGCAGCCTAGACAGGGACACTGAAGCTTTCTTT.

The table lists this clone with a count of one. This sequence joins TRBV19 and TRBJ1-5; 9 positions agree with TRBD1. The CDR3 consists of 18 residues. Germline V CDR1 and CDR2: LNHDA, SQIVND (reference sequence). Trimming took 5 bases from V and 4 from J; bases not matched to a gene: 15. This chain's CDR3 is CASSARDRVWGENQPQHF. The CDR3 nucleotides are TGTGCCAGTAGTGCCCGGGACAGGGTATGGGGGGAGAATCAGCCCCAGCATTTT.

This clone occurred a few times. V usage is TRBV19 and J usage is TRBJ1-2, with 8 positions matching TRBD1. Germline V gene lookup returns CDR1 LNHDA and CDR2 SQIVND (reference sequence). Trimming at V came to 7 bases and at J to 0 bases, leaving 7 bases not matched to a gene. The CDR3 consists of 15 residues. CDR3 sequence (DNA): TGTGCCAGTAATCCCGGGACAGGAGCTAACTATGGCTACACCTTC. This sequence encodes CASNPGTGANYGYTF.

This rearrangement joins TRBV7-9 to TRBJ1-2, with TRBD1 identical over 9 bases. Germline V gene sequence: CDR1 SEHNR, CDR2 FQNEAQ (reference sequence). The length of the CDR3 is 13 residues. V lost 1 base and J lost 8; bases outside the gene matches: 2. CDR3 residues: CASSLGGQGGYTF. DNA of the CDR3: TGTGCCAGCAGCTTAGGGGGACAGGGAGGCTACACCTTC.

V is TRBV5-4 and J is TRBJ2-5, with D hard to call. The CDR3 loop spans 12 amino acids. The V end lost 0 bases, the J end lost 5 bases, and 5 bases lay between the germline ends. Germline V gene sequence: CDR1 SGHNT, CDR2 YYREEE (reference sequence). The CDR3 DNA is TGTGCCAGCAGCTTGGGCGTGGAGACCCAGTACTTC. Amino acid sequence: CASSLGVETQYF.

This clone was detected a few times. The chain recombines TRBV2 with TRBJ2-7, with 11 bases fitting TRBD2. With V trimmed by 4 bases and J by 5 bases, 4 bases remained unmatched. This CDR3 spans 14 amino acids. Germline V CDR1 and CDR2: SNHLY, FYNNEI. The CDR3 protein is CASSVAGGQDEQYF. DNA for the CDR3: TGTGCCAGCAGTGTAGCGGGAGGGCAAGACGAGCAGTACTTC.

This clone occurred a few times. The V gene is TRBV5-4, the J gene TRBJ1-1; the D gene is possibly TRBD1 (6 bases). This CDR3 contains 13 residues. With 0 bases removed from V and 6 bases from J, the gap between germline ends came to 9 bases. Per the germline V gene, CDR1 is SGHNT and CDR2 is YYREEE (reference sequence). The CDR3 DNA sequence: TGTGCCAGCAGCTTGGAAGGGGGTCCTGAAGCTTTCTTT. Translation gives CASSLEGGPEAFF.

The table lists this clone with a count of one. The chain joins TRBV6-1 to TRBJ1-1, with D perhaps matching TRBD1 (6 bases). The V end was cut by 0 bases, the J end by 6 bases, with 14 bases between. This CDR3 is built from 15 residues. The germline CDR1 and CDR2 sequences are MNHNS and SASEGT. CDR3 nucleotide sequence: TGTGCCAGCAGTGAAGCGCGGAACAGGGTCGCTGAAGCTTTCTTT. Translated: CASSEARNRVAEAFF.